This T cell receptor beta chain was sequenced in a study of OX40 agonist ivuxolimab in advanced cancers. The data were produced by immunoSEQ multiplex PCR, yet TCRdb's version contains in-frame clones alone and is incomplete. The repertoire holds some 48,000 clones, with over 90% as singletons. This CDR3 region has 18 residues. CDR1 SGHVS and CDR2 FNYEAQ come from the germline V gene. V trimming: 8 bases; J trimming: 2 bases; junction bases outside the gene matches: 9. The sequences come from CD4+ or CD8+ T cells sorted from blood, collected in a trial of the OX40 agonist ivuxolimab. The TCR comes from an adult with an advanced solid tumor such as melanoma, head and neck, liver or kidney cancer. The chain links TRBV7-6 to TRBJ2-1, with 16 bases aligning to TRBD2. The CDR3 DNA reads TGTGCCAGCGGGGGCGGGACTAGCGGGGGGGCTACCTACAATGAGCAGTTCTTC. Translating gives CASGGGTSGGATYNEQFF.